The T cell receptor beta chain under discussion was sequenced for a study of immune evolution from preneoplasia to lung adenocarcinoma. Clones were sequenced by immunoSEQ multiplex PCR, and TCRdb holds only the in-frame ones, with some missing. The table has more than 12,000 clones, 81% seen once. V was pared by 2 bases and J by 4 bases, with 3 bases of the junction left unmatched. From germline, CDR1 is SGHVS and CDR2 FNYEAQ. CDR3 length: 15 amino acids. The material sequenced was FFPE minimally invasive lung adenocarcinoma tissue. V and J are TRBV7-6 and TRBJ1-4; TRBD1 aligns across 8 bases. The TCR was taken from a person between 60 and 79 years old with lung adenocarcinoma. The CDR3 sequence: CASSLRQGFNEKLFF. CDR3 coding DNA: TGTGCCAGCAGCTTACGACAGGGGTTTAATGAAAAACTGTTTTTT. The whole variable domain, filled in from reference TRBV7-6 and TRBJ1-4, reads GAGVSQSPRYKVTKRGQDVALRCDPISGHVSLYWYRQALGQGPEFLTYFNYEAQQDKSGLPNDRFSAERPEGSISTLTIQRTEQRDSAMYRCASSLRQGFNEKLFFGSGTQLSVL.